The 17 T cell receptor beta chains given below trace back to one sample, sequenced in a study of OX40 agonist ivuxolimab in advanced cancers. Method: immunoSEQ multiplex PCR; TCRdb's copy keeps in-frame clones and lacks some. The sample holds tens of thousands of clones, around 84% seen once. The specimen comprised CD4+ or CD8+ T cells sorted from blood, sampled in a trial of the OX40 agonist ivuxolimab. The receptors were gathered from an adult with an advanced solid tumor such as melanoma, head and neck, liver or kidney cancer.

The V gene is TRBV2, the J gene TRBJ2-1; 8 bases match TRBD1. This CDR3 comprises 15 residues. J gave up 4 bases and V 0 bases, and 2 bases lay outside the gene matches. The V gene's germline CDR1 is SNHLY and CDR2 FYNNEI. The CDR3 loop is CASSEAGQVYNEQFF. CDR3 bases: TGTGCCAGCAGTGAAGCGGGACAGGTATACAATGAGCAGTTCTTC.

The J gene is TRBJ2-5, the V gene TRBV15, with 8 nucleotides matching TRBD1. The J call may be faulty, since TRBJ2-7 better matches the DNA end. Germline assignment: CDR1 LNHNV and CDR2 YYDKDF (reference sequence). This CDR3 region has 13 residues. The CDR3, as DNA: TGTGCCACCAGCACGGACAGGGTCTACGAGCAGTACTTC. Its protein product is CATSTDRVYEQYF.

The rearrangement links TRBV27 to TRBJ2-5; a weak D match, TRBD1 (6 bases). Trimming stripped 3 bases from V and 5 bases from J, with 16 bases between. The CDR3 totals 15 residues. The germline CDR1 and CDR2 sequences are MNHEY and SMNVEV (reference sequence). CDR3 nucleotide sequence: TGTGCCAGCAGTTTCAGCCGAGGGGGTTTGGAGACCCAGTACTTC. The encoded protein is CASSFSRGGLETQYF.

This clone was recorded once. V is TRBV5-1 and J is TRBJ2-7; 10 bases align to TRBD1. Looked up from germline, CDR1 is SGHRS and CDR2 is YFSETQ. The CDR3 sequence is 15 residues long. V dropped 2 bases and J dropped 4; count of bases not matched to a gene: 6. The DNA for the CDR3 is TGCGCCAGCAGCTTCGGGGGACAGGGGTCGTACGAGCAGTACTTC. This translates into CASSFGGQGSYEQYF.

This chain connects TRBV4-1 to TRBJ2-1, with D possibly being TRBD1 (6 bases). V lost 2 bases, J lost 7 bases, and 15 bases lay in between. In germline, CDR1 is MGHRA, CDR2 YSYEKL. This CDR3 comprises 15 residues. For the CDR3, the DNA is TGCGCCAGCAGCCAAAGAGATGGGGGCCTGAATGAGCAGTTCTTC. Residues: CASSQRDGGLNEQFF.

The V and J genes are TRBV2 and TRBJ1-2, with D uncertain. V was pared by 6 bases and J by 0 bases, with 5 bases between. The CDR3 has 12 amino acids. Germline V gives CDR1 SNHLY, CDR2 FYNNEI. The CDR3 protein is CASSITNYGYTF. The CDR3, as DNA: TGTGCCAGCAGCATTACTAACTATGGCTACACCTTC. The full variable domain, rest sourced from reference TRBV2 and TRBJ1-2, is EPEVTQTPSHQVTQMGQEVILRCVPISNHLYFYWYRQILGQKVEFLVSFYNNEISEKSEIFDDQFSVERPDGSNFTLKIRSTKLEDSAMYFCASSITNYGYTFGSGTRLTVV.

V is TRBV10-3 and J is TRBJ1-1, with D possibly TRBD1 on 5 matching bases. V was cut by 2 bases and J by 1 base, with 14 bases left in between. This CDR3 has 16 residues. Germline values: CDR1 ENHRY, CDR2 SYGVKD. CDR3 in amino acids: CAISEPGGSGNTEAFF. CDR3 nucleotides: TGTGCCATCAGTGAGCCCGGGGGAAGTGGGAACACTGAAGCTTTCTTT.

This chain joins TRBV19 and TRBJ1-1, with no clear D. From germline, CDR1 is LNHDA and CDR2 SQIVND (reference sequence). The V end was cut by 4 bases, the J end by 4 bases, with 10 bases between. The CDR3 runs 13 residues. CDR3: CASSKRGFTEAFF. The CDR3 DNA is TGTGCCAGTAGTAAAAGAGGGTTCACTGAAGCTTTCTTT.

The chain carries TRBV15 and TRBJ1-2; D unclear. Germline CDR1 is LNHNV and CDR2 is YYDKDF (reference sequence). The V gene lost 1 base and the J gene lost 4 bases, with 19 bases spanning the gap. The CDR3 covers 17 residues. The CDR3 coding sequence is TGTGCCACCAGCAGAGGCGGGGTAACGGGCCTTACCTATGGCTACACCTTC. Translating gives CATSRGGVTGLTYGYTF.

The rearrangement uses TRBV5-5 and TRBJ1-2; tentatively, D is TRBD1 (5 bases). The germline gives CDR1 SGHKS, CDR2 YYEKEE (reference sequence). The CDR3 runs 13 residues. Trimming pared 4 bases from V and 2 bases from J, leaving 9 bases between. The CDR3 DNA is TGTGCCAGCAGCCCGGACATCAACTATGGCTACACCTTC. It specifies CASSPDINYGYTF. The variable domain in full, completed from reference TRBV5-5 and TRBJ1-2, reads DAGVTQSPTHLIKTRGQQVTLRCSPISGHKSVSWYQQVLGQGPQFIFQYYEKEERGRGNFPDRFSARQFPNYSSELNVNALLLGDSALYLCASSPDINYGYTFGSGTRLTVV.

J is TRBJ2-3 and V is TRBV10-1; 11 bases are a match to TRBD2. CDR1 is WNHNN, CDR2 SYGVQD, per germline (reference sequence). The V segment lost 6 bases and the J segment 4 bases; nucleotides outside the gene matches: 6. The CDR3 sequence is 15 residues long. CDR3 protein: CASRSGLAGSDTQYF. CDR3 sequence (DNA): TGCGCCAGCAGGTCCGGACTAGCGGGCTCAGATACGCAGTATTTT.

This chain links TRBV27 with TRBJ1-5, with unresolved D. Trimming took 5 bases from V and 5 from J, leaving 10 bases between them. Per the germline V gene, CDR1 is MNHEY and CDR2 is SMNVEV (reference sequence). CDR3 length: 13 residues. CDR3 nucleotides: TGTGCCAGCAGTCCCCAGGTTCATCAGCCCCAGCATTTT. Residues: CASSPQVHQPQHF.

A single count supports this clone. This rearrangement joins TRBV28 to TRBJ2-7; 9 nucleotides agree with TRBD1. Germline values: CDR1 MDHEN, CDR2 SYDVKM. The junction had 13 bases not matched to a gene; V was cut back by 5 bases and J by 5 bases. This CDR3 comprises 16 residues. The DNA of the CDR3 is TGTGCCAGCAGTACAAACCCCGGGACAGGGATCCACGAGCAGTACTTC. Amino acid sequence: CASSTNPGTGIHEQYF.

The chain is built from TRBV4-1 and TRBJ2-3; 13 bases map to TRBD2. The CDR3 is made up of 17 amino acids. Looked up from germline, CDR1 is MGHRA and CDR2 is YSYEKL. V shed 2 bases, J shed 6 bases, and the junction held 8 bases outside the gene matches. The CDR3 DNA sequence: TGCGCCAGCAGCCAATACCCGGGACTAGCGGGATCGGATACGCAGTATTTT. Its protein product is CASSQYPGLAGSDTQYF.

V gene TRBV5-6 combines with J gene TRBJ2-4; D is tentatively TRBD1 or TRBD2 (5 bases each). This CDR3 comprises 17 residues. V was trimmed by 3 bases and J by 4 bases, leaving 20 bases between them. Germline V CDR1 and CDR2: SGHDT, YYEEEE. CDR3 DNA: TGTGCCAGCAGCTCCGCGGTCAGGGAGACCGATAAAAACATTCAGTACTTC. Translating it yields CASSSAVRETDKNIQYF.

This clone was seen just once. One end of the junction is discordant with germline, which a read error may explain. The V and J genes are TRBV7-2 and TRBJ2-3, with 10 bases lining up with TRBD2. The CDR3 extends over 14 amino acids. Germline CDR1 SGHTA, CDR2 FQGNSA. CDR3 amino acids: CASSLAGEIDTQYF. As DNA, the CDR3 is TGTGCCAGCAGCCTAGCGGGAGAGATAGATACGCAGTATTTT.

CDR3 nucleotides: TGTGCCAGCCGCCCCCGCGGGGATTCACCCCTCCACTTT. It yields the protein CASRPRGDSPLHF. This chain connects TRBV6-1 to TRBJ1-6, with unresolved D. This CDR3 comprises 13 residues. V was pared by 8 bases and J by 8 bases, with 13 bases between. Germline CDR1 MNHNS, CDR2 SASEGT.